Listed here are 29 T cell receptor beta chains from one sample, sequenced in a study of monozygotic twins with inflammatory bowel disease. TCRdb reprocessed the 5' RACE reads; each CDR3 protein has one entry and no DNA is given. The record lists roughly 320,000 distinct CDR3 sequences, of which the ten most abundant hold more than 4.5%. Sequencing used blood. These receptors all stem from a human donor with ulcerative colitis or Crohn's disease, or a healthy co-twin of an affected twin (not recorded which).

This chain links TRBV7-9 with TRBJ2-5. The V gene's germline CDR1 is SEHNR and CDR2 FQNEAQ (reference sequence). The CDR3 length is 14 residues. This CDR3 is CASSPEAQQETQYF.

The chain is built from TRBV29-1 and TRBJ2-3. Germline CDR1 reads SQVTM; CDR2 reads ANQGSEA. The CDR3 covers 13 residues. CDR3 amino acids: CSGLGADTDTQYF.

The chain is built from TRBV14 and TRBJ2-7; TCRdb designates TRBD1, a call that cannot be tested without DNA. Germline-derived CDR1 and CDR2 are SGHDN and FVKESK. CDR3 length: 16 amino acids. CDR3 sequence reads: CASSQNRGSPILEQYF.

The rearrangement joins TRBV5-1 to TRBJ1-1. The CDR3 totals 14 residues. The germline CDR1 and CDR2 sequences are SGHRS and YFSETQ. The CDR3 reads CASSFGEMNTEAFF.

The rearrangement joins TRBV7-2 to TRBJ2-1; without DNA, the TCRdb call of TRBD2 cannot be checked. This CDR3 is built from 15 residues. CDR1 SGHTA and CDR2 FQGNSA come from the germline V gene. The CDR3 reads CASSLEGGSFGEQFF.

This CDR3 is CASSSSGSFPGELFF. The genes are TRBV5-4 and TRBJ2-2; the TCRdb call, TRBD2, lacks DNA for checking. The CDR3 runs 15 residues. Per the germline V gene, CDR1 is SGHNT and CDR2 is YYREEE (reference sequence).

This sequence joins TRBV12-3 or TRBV12-4 and TRBJ2-3. This CDR3 spans 16 amino acids. The CDR3 region is CASSLPRAVSTDTQYF.

The chain has TRBV6-2 or TRBV6-3 and TRBJ2-3. Germline CDR1 reads MNHEY; CDR2 reads SVGEGT. The CDR3 has 13 residues. The CDR3 region is CASRPSVTDTQYF.

The chain couples TRBV2 to TRBJ2-7. The germline gives CDR1 SNHLY, CDR2 FYNNEI. The CDR3 covers 12 residues. CDR3 sequence reads: CASRTDSYEQYF.

The chain uses TRBV4-1 and TRBJ2-2; checking the TCRdb D call of TRBD1 is not possible without DNA. Germline assignment: CDR1 MGHRA and CDR2 YSYEKL. The CDR3 extends over 18 amino acids. CDR3 protein: CASSRQMKPGTKTGELFF.

The gene calls are TRBV7-2 and TRBJ1-5. The CDR3 sequence is 15 residues long. Germline V gene lookup returns CDR1 SGHTA and CDR2 FQGNSA. The CDR3 sequence: CASSLNPNSNQPQHF.

The rearrangement links TRBV20-1 to TRBJ1-4; as DNA is missing, the TRBD1 call by TCRdb cannot be tested. The CDR3 spans 13 residues. Germline V gene data show CDR1 as DFQATT and CDR2 as SNEGSKA (reference sequence). The CDR3 reads CSARTGGNEKLFF.

The chain is built from TRBV5-4 and TRBJ2-2. Germline V gene sequence: CDR1 SGHNT, CDR2 YYREEE (reference sequence). CDR3 length: 15 residues. CDR3 in amino acids: CASSLAKGNTGELFF.

The chain employs TRBV12-3 or TRBV12-4 and TRBJ2-1; TCRdb selects TRBD1, and the lack of DNA leaves this call unchecked. The CDR3 length is 16 residues. The CDR3 spells CASSSRTGAGYNEQFF.

The CDR3 reads CATSRTGGIYEQYF. The genes are TRBV15 and TRBJ2-7; TCRdb's D call of TRBD1 is untestable without DNA. The CDR3 spans 14 residues. Germline V gene lookup returns CDR1 LNHNV and CDR2 YYDKDF (reference sequence).

V gene TRBV5-1 combines with J gene TRBJ2-1; TCRdb outputs TRBD1, but without DNA this stays unchecked. This CDR3 comprises 15 residues. Germline CDR1 is SGHRS and CDR2 is YFSETQ. CDR3 loop: CASSTDMSSYNEQFF.

J is TRBJ2-1 and V is TRBV12-3 or TRBV12-4. The CDR3 totals 14 residues. CDR3 loop: CASSLGKTNNEQFF.

The V gene is TRBV12-3 or TRBV12-4, the J gene TRBJ1-2; TCRdb's D call of TRBD1 is untestable without DNA. This CDR3 contains 14 residues. CDR3 region: CASSPGQGNYGYTF.

The V gene is TRBV20-1, the J gene TRBJ2-3; TCRdb proposes TRBD2, but this gene call is untestable without DNA. This CDR3 contains 15 residues. In germline, CDR1 is DFQATT, CDR2 SNEGSKA (reference sequence). CDR3 region: CSAHAGGRSTDTQYF.

The V call is TRBV7-8, the J call TRBJ2-3; with no DNA, the TCRdb D assignment of TRBD2 cannot be verified. Per the germline V gene, CDR1 is SGHVS and CDR2 is FQNEAQ. The CDR3 is made up of 17 amino acids. CDR3 amino acids: CASSFPKSGSISDTQYF.

The CDR3 here is CASSMEGNSYEQYF. The genes are TRBV19 and TRBJ2-7. This CDR3 is 14 amino acids long. In germline, CDR1 is LNHDA, CDR2 SQIVND (reference sequence). The full variable domain, its missing parts supplied by reference TRBV19 and TRBJ2-7, is DGGITQSPKYLFRKEGQNVTLSCEQNLNHDAMYWYRQDPGQGLRLIYYSQIVNDFQKGDIAEGYSVSREKKESFPLTVTSAQKNPTAFYLCASSMEGNSYEQYFGPGTRLTVT.

This chain connects TRBV27 to TRBJ2-7; TCRdb lists TRBD1, though no DNA is available to test this call. The CDR3 sequence is 13 residues long. Germline V gene data show CDR1 as MNHEY and CDR2 as SMNVEV (reference sequence). Here the CDR3 reads CASSWGGIYEQYF.

V gene TRBV6-2 or TRBV6-3 combines with J gene TRBJ2-7; the D gene TCRdb calls, TRBD2, cannot be checked with no DNA. The CDR3 contains 13 residues. CDR1 is MNHEY, CDR2 SVGEGT, per germline. CDR3 residues: CASRGDRQGLQYF.

The gene calls are TRBV9 and TRBJ2-7; without DNA, the TCRdb call of TRBD2 cannot be checked. CDR1 and CDR2 (germline): SGDLS, YYNGEE. The CDR3 covers 13 residues. This CDR3 is CASSVGEAPEQYF.

The chain recombines TRBV10-3 with TRBJ1-6. CDR3 length: 16 residues. Germline V gives CDR1 ENHRY, CDR2 SYGVKD. The CDR3 spells CAISEALGQSYSPLHF.

V usage is TRBV11-2 and J usage is TRBJ2-1; TCRdb outputs TRBD2, but without DNA this stays unchecked. Germline-derived CDR1 and CDR2 are SGHAT and FQNNGV. This CDR3 comprises 15 residues. This chain's CDR3 is CASRFRTSGSNEQFF.

V is TRBV5-1 and J is TRBJ2-2; no DNA is available, so the TRBD1 call from TCRdb remains unchecked. Per the germline V gene, CDR1 is SGHRS and CDR2 is YFSETQ. CDR3 size: 14 residues. The CDR3: CASSHDSLIGELFF.

This rearrangement joins TRBV5-6 to TRBJ2-6; TCRdb selects TRBD1, and the lack of DNA leaves this call unchecked. Germline V CDR1 and CDR2: SGHDT, YYEEEE. The CDR3 has 17 residues. CDR3 sequence: CASSSGTGVSGANVLTF.

The chain combines TRBV7-9 with TRBJ2-7; the TCRdb D gene call, TRBD1, has no DNA to confirm it. CDR1 and CDR2 from the germline V gene are SEHNR and FQNEAQ (reference sequence). CDR3 size: 16 residues. The CDR3 loop is CASSSPGTGGLGEQYF.